This TCR beta chain derives from a study of CD8 T cells in Susac syndrome. The CDR3 consists of 15 residues. Germline CDR1 reads LNHDA; CDR2 reads SQIVND (reference sequence). V was clipped by 0 bases and J by 1 base, with 7 bases between them. After extraction with the RNeasy kit, about 0.5 to 1 ug of the RNA was reverse transcribed using random hexamers. Each CDR3 protein is one row after TCRdb ran MiXCR on the immunoSEQ multiplex PCR reads. The sample yields fewer than 300,000 distinct CDR3 sequences, roughly 81% seen once. The chain recombines TRBV19 with TRBJ1-5; D is undetermined. Sequenced sample: CD8+ T cells from PBMCs. This receptor was taken from a human donor with multiple sclerosis. The CDR3 here is CASSIDSESNQPQHF. CDR3 bases: TGTGCCAGTAGTATAGATTCAGAGAGCAATCAGCCCCAGCATTTT.